This TCR beta chain was sequenced in a study of blood T cell repertoires in COVID-19. For the study at large: Acute and convalescent COVID-19 samples came from the United States, Italy and Spain. Nucleic acid was either cDNA or gDNA, and it came from T cells, B-cell-depleted T cells, or PBMCs.

Original handling: Reference gene primers were amplified, and this amplification served to estimate nucleated cell counts. Method: immunoSEQ multiplex PCR; TCRdb's copy keeps in-frame clones and lacks some. V, J and clone size are taken as reported in that table, and D and trimming were inferred from the DNA itself. The table lists 130,000 or so clones, 88% of them singletons, with approximately 1.5% in the top ten. The V end was cut by 2 bases, the J end by 4 bases, with 11 bases between. CDR3 length equals 14 residues. CDR1 and CDR2 from the germline V gene are MNHEY and SVGEGT. This clonotype was obtained from a woman aged 60 to 75 with acute or convalescent COVID-19. The sequencing sample was made of peripheral blood. This chain connects TRBV6-2 or TRBV6-3 to TRBJ1-2; a possible D gene is TRBD1 (5 bases). The CDR3 loop is CASSYLDSSYGYTF. The CDR3 DNA sequence: TGTGCCAGCAGTTACCTCGACAGCAGCTATGGCTACACCTTC.